One and the same sample provided the 15 T cell receptor beta chains below, sequenced in a study of tumor-infiltrating lymphocytes in primary liver carcinoma (dated 2017 in TCRdb). Total RNA and DNA were co-extracted from around 20-30 mg of bulk tissue with the AllPrep DNA/RNA mini kit, without cell sorting. Reads for this sample came from an Illumina HiSeq 2500. Using a constant-region primer and ProtoScript II reverse transcriptase, TCRbeta-specific cDNA was reverse-transcribed from roughly 460 ng total RNA. Construction of the TCRbeta libraries relied on three nested rounds of multiplex PCR, following a slightly modified ARM-PCR procedure. Multiplex TRBV1-TRBV30 forward primers and a Cbeta reverse primer were used in the first two PCR rounds, each of which was run for 9 to 11 cycles. In TCRdb, the public reads were trimmed at Q25 with fastp and aligned with MiXCR, with productive beta chains retained. One record per CDR3 amino acid sequence lists the most common genes and DNA. The sample table shows tens of thousands of distinct CDR3 sequences, and just over 70% are seen once. The ten largest clones capture 57% of the sample.

The sequencing sample was made of liver tumor tissue from sampling region 2. The sample's cell subset or site label, in plain terms: tumor region T2, inferior pole. The receptors derive from a man aged 40-50 years with primary liver carcinoma and hepatitis B virus infection.

About this clonotype: Likely a read error: the CDR3 ends without its conserved phenylalanine or tryptophan. The chain is built from TRBV12-3 or TRBV12-4 and TRBJ1-5; D not resolved. Trimming shortened V by 4 bases and J by 1 base, and 11 bases separated the two germline ends. This CDR3 spans 15 amino acids. The CDR3 nucleotides are TGTGCCAGCAGTTCTGAGCAAGGAAGCAATCAGCCCCAGCATCTT. This translates into CASSSEQGSNQPQHL.

This clonotype has just a few counts. Because it lacks the conserved phenylalanine or tryptophan at the end, this CDR3 is likely a read error. The chain carries TRBV6-1 and TRBJ2-1; D unresolved. The CDR3 is 12 residues long. CDR1 MNHNS and CDR2 SASEGT come from the germline V gene. The ends were cut back, 7 bases at V and 1 base at J, with 5 bases in the middle. The CDR3 DNA sequence: TGTGCCAGCATTCCGTCCTACAATGAGCAGTTCTCC. Protein: CASIPSYNEQFS.

The chain employs TRBV6-1 and TRBJ2-5; no clear D gene. The ends were cut back, 7 bases at V and 2 bases at J, with 5 bases in the middle. This CDR3 spans 11 amino acids. Germline CDR1 is MNHNS and CDR2 is SASEGT. This chain's CDR3 is CASTFQETQYF. The CDR3 DNA is TGTGCCAGCACCTTTCAAGAGACCCAGTACTTC.

With respect to this clonotype: One junction end disagrees with the germline gene, perhaps due to a read error. The CDR3 nucleotides read TGTGCCAGCAGTTTATGGACAGGGGGCTACAAGCAGTACTTC. Protein product: CASSLWTGGYKQYF. This chain connects TRBV12-3 or TRBV12-4 to TRBJ2-7, with 11 bases matching TRBD1. The CDR3 consists of 14 residues.

This clonotype was counted a single time. Just one base apart from a much larger clone, this may be a read error. The rearrangement joins TRBV5-1 to TRBJ2-5; a weak D match, TRBD2 (5 bases). Germline CDR1 reads SGHRS; CDR2 reads YFSETQ. V gave up 4 bases and J gave up 5 bases, with 12 bases separating them. This CDR3 contains 13 residues. The DNA of the CDR3 is TGCGCCAGCAGCGCCGGGATAGGGGAGACCCAGTACTTC. This encodes CASSAGIGETQYF.

Points on this clonotype: Given a much more abundant clone one base away, this may be a read error. The chain has TRBV5-1 and TRBJ1-1, with D tentatively TRBD1 (6 bases). The germline V gene encodes CDR1 SGHRS and CDR2 YFSETQ. This CDR3 comprises 14 residues. The CDR3 protein is CASSLAQGNTDAFF. The CDR3 DNA reads as TGCGCCAGCAGCTTGGCCCAGGGGAACACTGACGCTTTCTTT.

About this clonotype: The CDR3 does not end in the conserved phenylalanine or tryptophan, so this is likely a read error. The chain joins TRBV12-3 or TRBV12-4 to TRBJ2-7; TRBD2 aligns across 12 bases. Unmatched junction bases numbered 14, after V lost 9 bases and J lost 5 bases. This CDR3 comprises 16 residues. The CDR3 spells CASSFGLAGGFHEQYL. In nucleotides, the CDR3 is TGTGCCAGTAGCTTTGGGCTAGCGGGAGGGTTCCACGAGCAGTACCTC.

Remarks on this clonotype: At one end, the junction sequence differs from germline, possibly due to a read error. The chain has TRBV24-1 and TRBJ2-5, with D possibly being TRBD1 (6 bases). Germline V lookup: CDR1 KGHDR, CDR2 SFDVKD. The CDR3 length is 18 residues. CDR3 in amino acids: CVTSDRTEWYAQGETQYF. CDR3 DNA sequence: TGTGTCACCAGTGATAGGACAGAATGGTACGCACAAGGAGAGACCCAGTACTTC.

This clonotype was seen a few times. The gene calls are TRBV20-1 and TRBJ2-7; 8 bases align to TRBD1. This CDR3 contains 13 residues. The germline V gene has CDR1 DFQATT and CDR2 SNEGSKA (reference sequence). V gave up 5 bases and J gave up 5 bases; unmatched junction bases: 8. The CDR3 spells CSAPRQGYDEQYF. The CDR3 bases are TGCAGTGCTCCGAGACAGGGGTATGACGAGCAGTACTTC.

This chain uses TRBV4-1 with TRBJ2-3, with 7 bases aligning to TRBD2. V dropped 7 bases and J dropped 6; count of bases not matched to a gene: 22. The CDR3 runs to 18 residues. The germline V gene encodes CDR1 MGHRA and CDR2 YSYEKL. The CDR3 region has the DNA TGCGCCAGCAACCAGACCATTGCCCTGGCGGGAGTCACTGATACGCAGTATTTT. It yields the protein CASNQTIALAGVTDTQYF.

In the case of this clonotype: A read error may account for a junction end that differs from germline. J is TRBJ2-2 and V is TRBV6-1, with D maybe TRBD2 (5 bases). Germline V gene sequence: CDR1 MNHNS, CDR2 SASEGT. The CDR3 contains 15 residues. In DNA form, the CDR3 reads TGTGCCAGCAGTCCGATTCGGGGAGTCACCGGGGAGCTGTCTTTT. Translated: CASSPIRGVTGELSF.

This rearrangement joins TRBV29-1 to TRBJ2-3; 8 positions match TRBD1. Losses at the gene ends were 7 bases for V and 4 bases for J; bases not matched to a gene: 10. This CDR3 has 14 residues. The germline CDR1 and CDR2 sequences are SQVTM and ANQGSEA. The chain's CDR3 is CSDSGTGASDTQYF. The CDR3 region has the DNA TGCAGCGATTCCGGGACAGGCGCGTCAGATACGCAGTATTTT.

The chain uses TRBV11-2 and TRBJ1-1; D remains unclear. Germline assignment: CDR1 SGHAT and CDR2 FQNNGV. The CDR3 has 16 amino acids. Trimming pared 5 bases from V and 3 bases from J, leaving 19 bases between. CDR3 protein: CASSPSIGLVDTEAFF. DNA for the CDR3: TGTGCCAGCAGCCCATCCATAGGGTTGGTGGACACTGAAGCTTTCTTT.

The sample holds one count of this clonotype. For the CDR3, the DNA is TGCGCCAGCAGCTTGACCCCTTCAGGACAGGGTTCCTGGGAGCTGTTTTTT. Translation gives CASSLTPSGQGSWELFF. The rearrangement joins TRBV5-1 to TRBJ2-2; 8 bases line up with TRBD1. V shed 1 base and J 9 bases; nucleotides not matched to a gene: 14. Germline V lookup: CDR1 SGHRS, CDR2 YFSETQ. This CDR3 contains 17 residues.

To note about this clonotype: This sequence may be a read error, since a much larger clone differs from it by one base. The chain uses TRBV6-1 and TRBJ2-3; 7 nucleotides line up with TRBD2. Per the germline V gene, CDR1 is MNHNS and CDR2 is SASEGT. The length of the CDR3 is 14 residues. CDR3 sequence (DNA): TGTGCCGGCAGTGAAGGACTAGGGCCAGATACGCAGTATTTT. Protein: CAGSEGLGPDTQYF.